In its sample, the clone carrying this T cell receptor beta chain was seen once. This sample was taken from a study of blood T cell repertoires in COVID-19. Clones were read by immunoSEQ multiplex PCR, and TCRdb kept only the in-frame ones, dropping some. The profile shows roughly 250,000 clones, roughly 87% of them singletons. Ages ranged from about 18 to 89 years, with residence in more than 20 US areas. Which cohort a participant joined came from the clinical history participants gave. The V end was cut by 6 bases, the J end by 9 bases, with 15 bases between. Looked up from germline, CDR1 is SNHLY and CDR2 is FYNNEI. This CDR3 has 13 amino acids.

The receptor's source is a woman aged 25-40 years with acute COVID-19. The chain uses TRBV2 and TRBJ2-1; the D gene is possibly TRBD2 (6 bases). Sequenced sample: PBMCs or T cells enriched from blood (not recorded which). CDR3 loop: CASRGATRGEQFF. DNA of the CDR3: TGTGCCAGCAGGGGCGCGACTAGAGGTGAGCAGTTCTTC.